The clone carrying this TCR beta chain has a single count. The antigen is undetermined. Locally advanced or metastatic urothelial carcinoma affected the patients. This specimen comes from a study of PD-L1 blockade in urothelial cancer. The wider study: From 0 to 3 prior chemotherapy regimens had been given to the patients. T cell content in blood samples showed a median of about 150,000.

Study results and caveats: Stronger expansion of tumor-associated clones in blood at 3 weeks distinguished durable-benefit patients.

TCRdb's copy holds only in-frame clones and misses some; the assay was immunoSEQ multiplex PCR. Here the sample spans 45,000 to 60,000 clones, about 80% being singletons. The sequence came from a man between 35 and 55 years old with urothelial cancer. The sample here was PBMCs, taken around atezolizumab (anti-PD-L1) treatment.

CDR3 DNA sequence: TGTGCCAGCAGCCCTCCCCGGAGGCTAGCGGGAGGGAGTAGCGAGCAGTACTTC. It yields the protein CASSPPRRLAGGSSEQYF. The rearrangement links TRBV7-8 to TRBJ2-7; 12 nucleotides match TRBD2. Trimming took 5 bases from V and 6 from J; bases not matched to a gene: 17. The CDR3 extends over 18 amino acids. Germline CDR1 reads SGHVS; CDR2 reads FQNEAQ. Looking up the rest from reference TRBV7-8 and TRBJ2-7 gives the full variable domain: GAGVSQSPRYKVAKRGQDVALRCDPISGHVSLFWYQQALGQGPEFLTYFQNEAQLDKSGLPSDRFFAERPEGSVSTLKIQRTQQEDSAVYLCASSPPRRLAGGSSEQYFGPGTRLTVT.